This T cell receptor (beta chain) was found in a study of OX40 agonist ivuxolimab in advanced cancers. In the study overall: With ivuxolimab, an agonistic anti-OX40 (CD134) antibody, patients were treated.

Produced via immunoSEQ multiplex PCR; TCRdb's table is partial and in-frame only. The sample includes about 83,000 clones, about nine tenths of them seen just once. Germline V lookup: CDR1 MDHEN, CDR2 SYDVKM. Deletions cut 3 bases from V and 5 bases from J, with 7 bases between. This CDR3 spans 12 amino acids. This receptor was taken from an adult with an advanced solid tumor such as melanoma, head and neck, liver or kidney cancer. The gene calls are TRBV28 and TRBJ1-1; D is unresolved. Source: CD4+ or CD8+ T cells sorted from blood, taken in a trial of the OX40 agonist ivuxolimab. The CDR3 region is CASSLPGTEAFF. CDR3 coding DNA: TGTGCCAGCAGTTTGCCGGGGACTGAAGCTTTCTTT.